The 3 T cell receptor beta chains reported below all come from one sample, sequenced in a study of T cell repertoires in cytomegalovirus infection. In TCRdb, the reads were re-called with MiXCR into one record per CDR3 protein. This table has approximately 83,000 distinct CDR3 sequences, about 24% appearing once. These TCRs' antigens remain unknown. The specimen comprised CD8+ T cells from cultured PBMCs, sampled from culture after CMV antigen stimulation. These receptors all come from a human donor in good health (CMV status not recorded). Some clones in this sample may be carry-over from other donors' samples.

This clonotype was seen ten or more times. The rearrangement uses TRBV12-3 or TRBV12-4 and TRBJ2-5; tentative D call: TRBD1 (6 bases). With 6 bases removed from V and 0 bases from J, the gap between germline ends came to 11 bases. This CDR3 is built from 14 residues. In nucleotides, the CDR3 is TGTGCCAGCAGCCTCACAGGGAACCAAGAGACCCAGTACTTC. Protein product: CASSLTGNQETQYF.

This clonotype was counted many times. The V and J genes are TRBV6-6 and TRBJ2-1; tentatively, D is TRBD2 (7 bases). V lost 6 bases, J lost 5 bases, and 20 bases lay in between. Germline assignment: CDR1 MNHNY and CDR2 SVGAGI (reference sequence). This CDR3 has 16 amino acids. The CDR3 DNA sequence: TGTGCCAGCAGATTCCGAATGGCGGGGGCTAACAATGAGCAGTTCTTC. This translates into CASRFRMAGANNEQFF.

The chain uses TRBV7-9 and TRBJ2-3; the D gene is possibly TRBD1 (6 bases). The CDR3 totals 14 residues. The V and J ends lost 1 base and 4 bases respectively, with 9 bases between them. Germline-derived CDR1 and CDR2 are SEHNR and FQNEAQ (reference sequence). The CDR3 coding sequence is TGTGCCAGCAGCTTAGACAGGGTTGCAGATACGCAGTATTTT. It specifies CASSLDRVADTQYF.